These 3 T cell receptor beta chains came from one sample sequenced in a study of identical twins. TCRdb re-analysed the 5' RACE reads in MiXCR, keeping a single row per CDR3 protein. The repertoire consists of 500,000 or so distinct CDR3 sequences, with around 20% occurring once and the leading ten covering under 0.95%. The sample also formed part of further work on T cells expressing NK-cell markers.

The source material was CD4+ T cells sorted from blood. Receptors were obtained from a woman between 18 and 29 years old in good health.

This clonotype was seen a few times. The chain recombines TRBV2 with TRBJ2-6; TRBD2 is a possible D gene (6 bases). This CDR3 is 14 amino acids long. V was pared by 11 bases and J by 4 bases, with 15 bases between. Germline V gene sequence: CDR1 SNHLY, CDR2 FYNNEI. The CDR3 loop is CAGSSVLGANVLTF. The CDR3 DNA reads TGTGCCGGTTCTAGCGTGCTCGGGGCCAACGTCCTGACTTTC.

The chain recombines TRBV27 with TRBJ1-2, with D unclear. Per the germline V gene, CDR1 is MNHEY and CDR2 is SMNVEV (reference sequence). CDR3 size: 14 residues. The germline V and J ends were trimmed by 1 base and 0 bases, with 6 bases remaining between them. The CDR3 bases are TGTGCCAGCAGTTTATATGCGTCTAACTATGGCTACACCTTC. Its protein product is CASSLYASNYGYTF.

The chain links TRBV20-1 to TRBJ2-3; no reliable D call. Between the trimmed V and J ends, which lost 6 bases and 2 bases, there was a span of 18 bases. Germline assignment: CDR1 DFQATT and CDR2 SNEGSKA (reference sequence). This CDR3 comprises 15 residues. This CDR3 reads CSAAPLAASTDTQYF. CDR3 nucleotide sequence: TGCAGTGCCGCCCCCCTGGCCGCCTCCACAGATACGCAGTATTTT.